The clone carrying this TCR beta chain turned up a few times. The antigen remains unidentified. The data were taken from a study of cytomegalovirus exposure and HLA in healthy donors. Study-level findings and limits: The study designated about 180 TCR beta chains cytomegalovirus-associated. Association of a missense DCLRE1C variant with TCR beta V- and J-gene trimming was reported in a later analysis.

The primer mix had 60 Vbeta and 13 Jbeta primers. Sequencing used immunoSEQ multiplex PCR; TCRdb keeps in-frame clones, though not all of them. The sample records some 77,000 clones, 75% to 90% being singletons. The TCR comes from a man aged 50 to 60 in good health and CMV-seropositive. The material sequenced was PBMCs.

The chain's CDR3 is CASSSNQGAEQFF. The CDR3 nucleotides read TGTGCCAGCAGTTCCAATCAGGGGGCTGAGCAGTTCTTC. The chain is built from TRBV7-3 and TRBJ2-1, with 8 bases identical to TRBD1. This CDR3 region has 13 residues. Germline V gives CDR1 SGHTA, CDR2 FQGTGA. Trimming cost V 6 bases and J 9 bases; bases outside gene matches: 7.